This TCR beta chain was recorded in a study of blood T cell repertoires in COVID-19. The wider study: Sites in the United States, Italy and Spain provided acute and convalescent COVID-19 samples. PBMCs, B-cell-depleted T cells, or T cells provided the cDNA or gDNA that made up the material.

Germline CDR1 reads MNHEY; CDR2 reads SVGEGT. V lost 2 bases and J lost 5, with 21 bases in between. CDR3 length equals 17 residues. Method: immunoSEQ multiplex PCR; TCRdb's copy keeps in-frame clones and lacks some. Of roughly 140,000 clones listed, 80% to 90% are singletons. The clonotype comes from a woman aged 35 to 49 with acute or convalescent COVID-19. Sequencing was carried out using peripheral blood. The chain links TRBV6-2 or TRBV6-3 to TRBJ1-1; D is perhaps TRBD1 (5 bases). Here the CDR3 reads CASSYVSLRGGKTEAFF. Written as DNA, the CDR3 is TGTGCCAGCAGTTACGTGAGTTTGCGCGGGGGGAAGACTGAAGCTTTCTTT.